These 22 T cell receptor beta chains came from one sample sequenced in a study of Ad26.COV2.S vaccination and SARS-CoV-2 variants. The treatment here: around 19 received Ad26.COV2.S at low or high dose, single or two shots; about 5 received placebo; per-sample allocation not given. The samples were gathered on day 63 after the first injection of vaccine or placebo. The table came from immunoSEQ multiplex PCR; TCRdb's copy has only in-frame clones and leaves some out. Counted here are over 450,000 clones, 80% to 90% occurring once; the ten biggest clones make up approximately 1.7%. Sequences were derived from peripheral blood, sampled in a trial of Ad26.COV2.S vaccine versus placebo. The origin of the receptors is a person between 18 and 59 years old who received the Ad26.COV2.S COVID-19 vaccine or a placebo.

The CDR3 spells CASSQDRNSLRTDTQYF. The CDR3 region has the DNA TGCGCCAGCAGCCAAGATAGGAACAGCTTACGCACAGATACGCAGTATTTT. This chain links TRBV4-3 with TRBJ2-3; D is unresolved. The CDR3 covers 17 residues. Germline CDR1 LGHNA, CDR2 YSLEER. V was shortened by 0 bases and J by 1 base, with 14 bases between the two germline ends.

The CDR3 nucleotides are TGTGCCAGCAGTTGGGGGCGCAATGAGCAGTTCTTC. As protein: CASSWGRNEQFF. This chain joins TRBV3-1 (or the pseudogene TRBV3-2) and TRBJ2-1, with D possibly TRBD1 on 6 matching bases. The CDR3 consists of 12 residues. The V and J ends lost 6 bases and 6 bases respectively, with 9 bases between them. CDR1 and CDR2 (germline): LGHDT, YNNKEL (reference sequence).

The chain has TRBV7-2 and TRBJ2-7, with 12 bases that match TRBD2. The CDR3 is 18 residues long. Trimming removed 4 bases from V and 6 bases from J; junction bases left unmatched: 16. Germline V lookup: CDR1 SGHTA, CDR2 FQGNSA. DNA for the CDR3: TGTGCCAGCAGCTCCCGACTAGCGGGAGACCCGATGGGGGGCGAGCAGTACTTC. This sequence encodes CASSSRLAGDPMGGEQYF.

The CDR3 DNA sequence: TGTGCCAGCAGCCAAGGACAGATAGAGACCCAGTACTTC. Translating it yields CASSQGQIETQYF. The V and J genes are TRBV3-1 (or the pseudogene TRBV3-2) and TRBJ2-5; D may be TRBD1 (5 bases). The CDR3 runs to 13 residues. From germline, CDR1 is LGHDT and CDR2 YNNKEL (reference sequence). Trimming stripped 1 base from V and 4 bases from J, with 7 bases between.

The V call is TRBV5-4, the J call TRBJ2-1; a possible D gene is TRBD1 (6 bases). With 2 bases removed from V and 7 bases from J, the gap between germline ends came to 16 bases. Germline lookup yields CDR1 SGHNT and CDR2 YYREEE (reference sequence). This CDR3 comprises 15 residues. The CDR3 DNA reads TGTGCCAGCAGCTTCAGGGGAGCCCACGGGAATGAGCAGTTCTTC. Translated: CASSFRGAHGNEQFF.

This chain uses TRBV5-5 with TRBJ1-1; D is undetermined. V lost 4 bases and J lost 4, with 11 bases in between. The germline V gene has CDR1 SGHKS and CDR2 YYEKEE (reference sequence). The CDR3 covers 13 residues. The DNA of the CDR3 is TGTGCCAGCAGCCGAACATCGACCACTGAAGCTTTCTTT. The encoded protein is CASSRTSTTEAFF.

The chain links TRBV4-2 to TRBJ1-2, with D tentatively TRBD1 (6 bases). V was cut by 4 bases and J by 3 bases, with 15 bases left in between. Germline V gene lookup returns CDR1 LGHNA and CDR2 YNFKEQ. This CDR3 has 15 residues. CDR3 protein: CASSPERGGDYGYTF. The CDR3 bases are TGTGCCAGCAGCCCAGAAAGAGGGGGGGACTATGGCTACACCTTC.

The rearrangement uses TRBV27 and TRBJ2-7; the match to TRBD2 covers 11 bases. The V and J ends lost 5 bases and 3 bases, in that order; junction bases with no gene match: 6. The CDR3 extends over 15 amino acids. CDR1 and CDR2 from the germline V gene are MNHEY and SMNVEV (reference sequence). The CDR3, as DNA: TGTGCCAGCAGTCGAATCGGACTAGCGGGCTACGAGCAGTACTTC. Translation: CASSRIGLAGYEQYF.

The DNA for the CDR3 is TGTGCCAGCAGCTTAGTACAGGACTACGAGCAGTACTTC. Amino acid sequence: CASSLVQDYEQYF. The chain recombines TRBV7-9 with TRBJ2-7; maybe TRBD1 (5 bases). The germline gives CDR1 SEHNR, CDR2 FQNEAQ (reference sequence). This CDR3 spans 13 amino acids. V was pared by 1 base and J by 3 bases, with 7 bases between.

The chain joins TRBV5-4 to TRBJ2-3; tentative D call: TRBD1 (6 bases). With 0 bases removed from V and 2 bases from J, the gap between germline ends came to 13 bases. The CDR3 has 16 residues. Germline V gene sequence: CDR1 SGHNT, CDR2 YYREEE (reference sequence). CDR3 amino acids: CASSLVVDRATDTQYF. CDR3 nucleotides: TGTGCCAGCAGCTTGGTGGTGGACAGAGCCACAGATACGCAGTATTTT.

This rearrangement joins TRBV27 to TRBJ1-5, with a weak D call TRBD1 (6 bases). CDR1 is MNHEY, CDR2 SMNVEV, per germline (reference sequence). Trimming removed 4 bases from V and 0 bases from J, with 10 bases in between. The CDR3 sequence is 15 residues long. The CDR3 loop reads CASSWDISSNQPQHF. CDR3 nucleotide sequence: TGTGCCAGCAGTTGGGACATAAGTAGCAATCAGCCCCAGCATTTT.

The V gene is TRBV7-8, the J gene TRBJ2-1; possible D gene TRBD2, 5 bases. There are 16 residues in the CDR3. Trimming removed 1 base at V and 0 bases at J, with 10 bases between. Germline V gives CDR1 SGHVS, CDR2 FQNEAQ. This CDR3 reads CASSLEAGSSYNEQFF. The CDR3 DNA follows: TGTGCCAGCAGCTTAGAGGCGGGCTCCTCCTACAATGAGCAGTTCTTC. Full variable domain (remainder filled in from reference TRBV7-8 and TRBJ2-1): GAGVSQSPRYKVAKRGQDVALRCDPISGHVSLFWYQQALGQGPEFLTYFQNEAQLDKSGLPSDRFFAERPEGSVSTLKIQRTQQEDSAVYLCASSLEAGSSYNEQFFGPGTRLTVL.

The rearrangement joins TRBV19 to TRBJ1-2; 8 nucleotides agree with TRBD1. Trimming took 6 bases from V and 7 from J; bases not matched to a gene: 16. Germline CDR1 is LNHDA and CDR2 is SQIVND (reference sequence). The length of the CDR3 is 16 residues. Here the CDR3 DNA reads TGTGCCAGTAGCCACCGGGACAGGTTTCCTATCTCTGGCTACACCTTC. Translating it yields CASSHRDRFPISGYTF.

The chain couples TRBV25-1 to TRBJ1-2; D is perhaps TRBD1 (6 bases). Germline assignment: CDR1 MGHDK and CDR2 SYGVNS. CDR3 length: 12 amino acids. The ends were cut back, 6 bases at V and 2 bases at J, with 7 bases in the middle. For the CDR3, the DNA is TGTGCCAGCAGGGGACAAAACTATGGCTACACCTTC. Its protein product is CASRGQNYGYTF.

The gene calls are TRBV7-3 and TRBJ1-1; D is uncertain. Trimming stripped 0 bases from V and 1 base from J, with 9 bases between. This CDR3 contains 15 residues. Germline CDR1 reads SGHTA; CDR2 reads FQGTGA. The CDR3 region is CASSLTPGRNTEAFF. In DNA form, the CDR3 reads TGTGCCAGCAGCTTAACCCCAGGTCGGAACACTGAAGCTTTCTTT.

V is TRBV9 and J is TRBJ2-7; the match to TRBD1 covers 8 bases. This CDR3 comprises 13 residues. V was pared by 2 bases and J by 3 bases, with 1 base of the junction left unmatched. CDR1 SGDLS and CDR2 YYNGEE come from the germline V gene. CDR3: CASSVTGGYEQYF. The CDR3 region has the DNA TGTGCCAGCAGCGTTACAGGGGGCTACGAGCAGTACTTC.

J is TRBJ2-5 and V is TRBV12-3 or TRBV12-4; D is possibly TRBD2 (5 bases). This CDR3 comprises 13 residues. V lost 6 bases, J lost 5 bases, and 13 bases lay in between. This CDR3 reads CASSPTSSETQYF. The CDR3 DNA sequence: TGTGCCAGCAGCCCCACTAGTTCCGAGACCCAGTACTTC.

The chain links TRBV19 to TRBJ2-2; D may be TRBD2 (5 bases). The CDR3 is made up of 15 amino acids. The V gene's germline CDR1 is LNHDA and CDR2 SQIVND (reference sequence). The V gene lost 3 bases and the J gene lost 7 bases, with 15 bases spanning the gap. CDR3 sequence (DNA): TGTGCCAGTAGTATCCCGGGGTGGAGCGGCGGGGAGCTGTTTTTT. It specifies CASSIPGWSGGELFF.

The chain is built from TRBV13 and TRBJ1-6; the match to TRBD1 covers 7 bases. The CDR3 has 20 amino acids. CDR1 PRHDT and CDR2 FYEKMQ come from the germline V gene (reference sequence). Trimming at V came to 1 base and at J to 6 bases, leaving 18 bases not matched to a gene. DNA for the CDR3: TGTGCCAGCAGCTTAGAGCCCAAGATTACGACAGGGAGAAGTAATTCACCCCTCCACTTT. It specifies CASSLEPKITTGRSNSPLHF.

J is TRBJ2-3 and V is TRBV30; the match to TRBD2 covers 14 bases. V was clipped by 2 bases and J by 6 bases; unmatched bases: 7. Per the germline V gene, CDR1 is GTSNPN and CDR2 is SVGIG (reference sequence). This CDR3 has 16 residues. CDR3 in amino acids: CAWSPGLAGAVDTQYF. CDR3 DNA: TGTGCCTGGAGTCCGGGACTAGCGGGAGCGGTCGATACGCAGTATTTT.

Ten or more counts support this clone. This chain joins TRBV4-1 and TRBJ1-2; D is perhaps TRBD1 (5 bases). CDR3 length: 15 amino acids. The V end was cut by 0 bases, the J end by 7 bases, with 15 bases between. Germline CDR1 and CDR2: MGHRA and YSYEKL. CDR3: CASSQDSRVWSGYTF. CDR3 nucleotides: TGCGCCAGCAGCCAAGATAGCAGGGTTTGGTCTGGCTACACCTTC.

This sequence joins TRBV7-9 and TRBJ1-6; maybe TRBD1 (6 bases). Germline CDR1 reads SEHNR; CDR2 reads FQNEAQ (reference sequence). V lost 5 bases and J lost 5, with 13 bases in between. The CDR3 totals 15 residues. In nucleotides, the CDR3 is TGTGCCAGCAGCCTGGACAGCCTTAATAATTCACCCCTCCACTTT. Its protein product is CASSLDSLNNSPLHF.